One sample yielded the 9 T cell receptor beta chains listed below, sequenced in a study of T cell responses to AZD1222 COVID-19 vaccine. Generated by immunoSEQ multiplex PCR, the TCRdb table keeps only in-frame clones and is missing some. The sample yields about 160,000 clones, 75% to 95% seen once. This specimen was peripheral blood, taken on day 0 of AZD1222 vaccination. All receptors come from an adult in good health.

CDR3 nucleotide sequence: TGTGCCAGCAGTTTCGGGCAGGGGGCTTTCTTT. As protein: CASSFGQGAFF. The chain employs TRBV12-3 or TRBV12-4 and TRBJ1-1, with D tentatively TRBD1 (6 bases). The CDR3 runs to 11 residues. V gave up 3 bases and J gave up 11 bases, with 10 bases separating them.

The chain links TRBV9 to TRBJ2-7; the match to TRBD2 covers 8 bases. Germline assignment: CDR1 SGDLS and CDR2 YYNGEE. The V gene end was trimmed by 4 bases and the J gene end by 5 bases; junction bases not matched to a gene: 11. This CDR3 has 15 residues. The chain's CDR3 is CASSPPGVAGNEQYF. The DNA of the CDR3 is TGTGCCAGCAGCCCCCCCGGGGTAGCGGGAAACGAGCAGTACTTC.

This rearrangement joins TRBV6-6 to TRBJ1-2; TRBD1 matches at 7 bases. V lost 5 bases and J lost 0; bases outside the gene matches: 9. The CDR3 is 16 residues long. The germline V gene encodes CDR1 MNHNY and CDR2 SVGAGI (reference sequence). CDR3 nucleotides: TGTGCCAGCAGTCGACCGGGACAGATAGCTAACTATGGCTACACCTTC. The encoded protein is CASSRPGQIANYGYTF.

The chain employs TRBV15 and TRBJ2-3; no clear D gene. Trimming cost V 1 base and J 4 bases, with 9 bases left between them. The CDR3 is made up of 14 amino acids. CDR1 and CDR2 (germline): LNHNV, YYDKDF (reference sequence). The DNA for the CDR3 is TGTGCCACCAGCAGAGGGGTTAGCCCAGATACGCAGTATTTT. Translated: CATSRGVSPDTQYF.

The V call is TRBV6-5, the J call TRBJ2-5, with D perhaps matching TRBD2 (5 bases). Germline V CDR1 and CDR2: MNHEY, SVGAGI. Between the trimmed V and J ends, which lost 10 bases and 7 bases, there was a span of 16 bases. CDR3 length: 12 residues. The CDR3: CATERSSGTQYF. The CDR3, as DNA: TGTGCCACGGAGCGGTCCTCCGGGACCCAGTACTTC.

The J gene is TRBJ2-4, the V gene TRBV29-1; TRBD2 matches at 8 bases. The J segment lost 8 bases and the V segment lost 7 bases, leaving 10 bases of the junction unmatched. Germline V gene lookup returns CDR1 SQVTM and CDR2 ANQGSEA. CDR3 length equals 13 residues. The CDR3 loop reads CSAVPAGAYIQYF. The CDR3 coding sequence is TGCAGCGCTGTCCCAGCGGGAGCGTACATTCAGTACTTC.

The chain links TRBV27 to TRBJ2-2; TRBD2 aligns across 14 bases. The CDR3 loop spans 20 amino acids. The V and J ends lost 3 bases and 0 bases, in that order; junction bases with no gene match: 9. Germline values: CDR1 MNHEY, CDR2 SMNVEV (reference sequence). CDR3 residues: CASSFEGTSGGITNTGELFF. CDR3 bases: TGTGCCAGCAGTTTCGAGGGGACTAGCGGGGGTATCACGAACACCGGGGAGCTGTTTTTT.

The chain uses TRBV12-5 and TRBJ1-5; D not resolved. V dropped 3 bases and J dropped 3 bases, with 12 bases sitting between them. The germline V gene encodes CDR1 LGHNT and CDR2 FRNRAP. The CDR3 is made up of 15 amino acids. CDR3 region: CASGFSSGNNQPQHF. As DNA, the CDR3 is TGTGCTAGTGGTTTTTCAAGCGGGAACAATCAGCCCCAGCATTTT.

The chain recombines TRBV6-5 with TRBJ1-3; 7 bases agree with TRBD1. This CDR3 spans 13 amino acids. V lost 4 bases to trimming and J lost 4 bases; unmatched junction nucleotides: 1. Germline-derived CDR1 and CDR2 are MNHEY and SVGAGI. DNA for the CDR3: TGTGCCAGCAGTTCGGACAGGGGAAACACCATATATTTT. Translation gives CASSSDRGNTIYF.